The T cell receptor (beta chain) under discussion was sequenced for a study of blood T cell repertoires in COVID-19. The wider study: The analysed material was cDNA or gDNA that came from T cells, B-cell-depleted T cells, or PBMCs.

In the original processing: Using reference gene primer amplification, nucleated cell counts were estimated. Some clones are missing from TCRdb's copy, which holds only in-frame ones; the method was immunoSEQ multiplex PCR. V, J and clone size are taken as reported in that table, and D and trimming were inferred from the DNA itself. The sample includes roughly 240,000 clones, 75% to 85% of them seen just once. Germline V gene data show CDR1 as LNHNV and CDR2 as YYDKDF (reference sequence). After removal of 3 bases from V and 4 bases from J, the junction contained 9 bases not matched to a gene. The CDR3 totals 17 residues.

This chain connects TRBV15 to TRBJ2-1; TRBD2 matches at 10 bases. The specimen was peripheral blood. The TCR comes from a man aged 40-49 years who had recovered from COVID-19. CDR3 bases: TGTGCCACCAGCAGGGGTGAGAGCGGGGGGGCGTACAATGAGCAGTTCTTC. It translates to CATSRGESGGAYNEQFF.